Presented here are 17 T cell receptor beta chains from one specimen sequenced in a study of blood T cell repertoires in COVID-19. Measured with immunoSEQ multiplex PCR; TCRdb has only the in-frame clones, and not every one. The sample holds roughly 700,000 clones, about nine tenths seen once. The sample taken for sequencing was peripheral blood. The receptors shown here come from a woman under 30 with acute or convalescent COVID-19.

This chain connects TRBV5-1 to TRBJ2-3; TRBD2 matches 8 bases. Germline V gene lookup returns CDR1 SGHRS and CDR2 YFSETQ. This CDR3 is built from 15 residues. V shed 0 bases and J 5 bases; nucleotides not matched to a gene: 5. The CDR3 DNA reads TGCGCCAGCAGCTTGGGTAGCGGGGAAGTAGATACGCAGTATTTT. It encodes CASSLGSGEVDTQYF. The complete variable domain, with remaining parts taken from reference TRBV5-1 and TRBJ2-3, reads KAGVTQTPRYLIKTRGQQVTLSCSPISGHRSVSWYQQTPGQGLQFLFEYFSETQRNKGNFPGRFSGRQFSNSRSEMNVSTLELGDSALYLCASSLGSGEVDTQYFGPGTRLTVL.

The chain carries TRBV6-5 and TRBJ1-1, with 8 bases aligning to TRBD1. Germline V gene sequence: CDR1 MNHEY, CDR2 SVGAGI. Trimming took 2 bases from V and 5 from J; bases not matched to a gene: 1. This CDR3 comprises 13 residues. The CDR3 DNA reads TGTGCCAGCAGTTACGACAGGGGAACTGAAGCTTTCTTT. Translated, it gives CASSYDRGTEAFF.

This chain uses TRBV7-9 with TRBJ1-2; D uncertain. The germline CDR1 and CDR2 sequences are SEHNR and FQNEAQ (reference sequence). This CDR3 has 15 amino acids. The V and J ends lost 7 bases and 4 bases respectively, with 19 bases between them. In DNA, the CDR3 is TGTGCCAGCACCAACACGGAGAGGGTGAGCTATGGCTACACCTTC. Translation gives CASTNTERVSYGYTF. The full variable domain, its missing parts supplied by reference TRBV7-9 and TRBJ1-2, is DTGVSQNPRHKITKRGQNVTFRCDPISEHNRLYWYRQTLGQGPEFLTYFQNEAQLEKSRLLSDRFSAERPKGSFSTLEIQRTEQGDSAMYLCASTNTERVSYGYTFGSGTRLTVV.

V and J are TRBV6-4 and TRBJ1-2, with D unresolved. Trimming pared 2 bases from V and 9 bases from J, leaving 13 bases between. The germline CDR1 and CDR2 sequences are MRHNA and SNTAGT. CDR3 size: 13 residues. The CDR3 reads CASSDGGSDRYTF. DNA of the CDR3: TGTGCCAGCAGTGACGGCGGCAGCGATCGCTACACCTTC.

J is TRBJ1-1 and V is TRBV7-2, with 8 bases aligning to TRBD1. The germline V gene encodes CDR1 SGHTA and CDR2 FQGNSA. The trim removed 5 bases at V and 0 bases at J, leaving 5 bases unmatched. The CDR3 runs 15 residues. The DNA for the CDR3 is TGTGCCAGCAGCCCCAAGACAGGGGTGAACACTGAAGCTTTCTTT. Translation gives CASSPKTGVNTEAFF.

The rearrangement joins TRBV7-7 to TRBJ2-5; 8 bases fit TRBD2. Germline assignment: CDR1 SSHAT and CDR2 FNYEAQ (reference sequence). V was clipped by 5 bases and J by 4 bases; unmatched bases: 9. CDR3 length equals 15 residues. The DNA of the CDR3 is TGTGCCAGCAGCCCCCGGGGACTAGGGCGAGAGACCCAGTACTTC. It yields the protein CASSPRGLGRETQYF.

The count of this clone is one. V and J are TRBV11-2 and TRBJ2-1; 8 bases are shared with TRBD1. This CDR3 has 16 amino acids. The trim removed 5 bases at V and 3 bases at J, leaving 9 bases unmatched. Germline V gives CDR1 SGHAT, CDR2 FQNNGV. The CDR3 sequence: CASSPLRGRSYNEQFF. The CDR3 region has the DNA TGTGCCAGCAGCCCCCTCAGGGGGCGAAGCTACAATGAGCAGTTCTTC.

The DNA for the CDR3 is TGTGCCAGCAGCCCAAATGGGGGGGCGACAGGGGGCTATGGCTACACCTTC. As protein: CASSPNGGATGGYGYTF. The rearrangement links TRBV5-4 to TRBJ1-2; TRBD1 agrees at 9 bases. Germline CDR1 is SGHNT and CDR2 is YYREEE (reference sequence). CDR3 length: 17 amino acids. The J segment lost 4 bases and the V segment lost 4 bases, leaving 14 bases of the junction unmatched.

The rearrangement joins TRBV7-8 to TRBJ2-7; 10 positions agree with TRBD1. CDR3 length: 16 amino acids. V gave up 1 base and J gave up 3 bases; unmatched junction bases: 6. Germline assignment: CDR1 SGHVS and CDR2 FQNEAQ. CDR3 DNA sequence: TGTGCCAGCAGCTTAGGATTGACAGGGGGCGGCTACGAGCAGTACTTC. Encoded protein: CASSLGLTGGGYEQYF. Combining the CDR3 with reference TRBV7-8 and TRBJ2-7 gives the whole variable domain GAGVSQSPRYKVAKRGQDVALRCDPISGHVSLFWYQQALGQGPEFLTYFQNEAQLDKSGLPSDRFFAERPEGSVSTLKIQRTQQEDSAVYLCASSLGLTGGGYEQYFGPGTRLTVT.

The V and J genes are TRBV7-2 and TRBJ1-2, with TRBD1 identical over 8 bases. CDR1 and CDR2 (germline): SGHTA, FQGNSA. Unmatched junction bases numbered 11, after V lost 4 bases and J lost 4 bases. The CDR3 length is 16 residues. The CDR3 spells CASSSLDRVGVYGYTF. The CDR3 coding sequence is TGTGCCAGCAGCTCGCTGGACAGGGTTGGGGTCTATGGCTACACCTTC.

The chain carries TRBV7-2 and TRBJ2-7; 7 nucleotides line up with TRBD1. With 5 bases clipped from V and 2 bases from J, the junction kept 9 bases outside the gene matches. CDR1 is SGHTA, CDR2 FQGNSA, per germline. This CDR3 has 15 amino acids. CDR3: CASSPAGTAAYEQYF. CDR3 in DNA: TGTGCCAGCAGCCCGGCCGGGACAGCCGCCTACGAGCAGTACTTC.

The V gene is TRBV9, the J gene TRBJ1-3, with D unresolved. The CDR3 loop spans 14 amino acids. V was trimmed by 4 bases and J by 2 bases, leaving 10 bases between them. Germline loops: CDR1 SGDLS, CDR2 YYNGEE. CDR3 nucleotides: TGTGCCAGCAGCTCGGGAGGGCCTGGAAACACCATATATTTT. As protein: CASSSGGPGNTIYF.

The V gene is TRBV9, the J gene TRBJ1-3; D unclear. Trimming left V 7 bases short and J 6 bases short, with 14 bases between. Looked up from germline, CDR1 is SGDLS and CDR2 is YYNGEE. The CDR3 spans 13 residues. CDR3 in amino acids: CASSSRFENTIYF. For the CDR3, the DNA is TGTGCCAGCTCGTCCAGATTCGAAAACACCATATATTTT.

The rearrangement links TRBV27 to TRBJ1-2; D uncertain. The CDR3 is 13 residues long. Germline values: CDR1 MNHEY, CDR2 SMNVEV (reference sequence). The V gene lost 3 bases and the J gene lost 2 bases, with 7 bases spanning the gap. CDR3 coding DNA: TGTGCCAGCAGTTTCGAGGGAAACTATGGCTACACCTTC. Translated, it gives CASSFEGNYGYTF.

The gene calls are TRBV24-1 and TRBJ1-2; TRBD1 aligns across 8 bases. J lost 7 bases, V lost 1 base, and 13 bases had no gene match. The CDR3 is 17 amino acids. Germline V lookup: CDR1 KGHDR, CDR2 SFDVKD. The CDR3 sequence is CATSDFPAAGGWGGYTF. CDR3 bases: TGTGCCACCAGTGATTTCCCCGCGGCAGGGGGCTGGGGTGGCTACACCTTC.

Regarding this clone: At one end, the junction sequence differs from germline, possibly due to a read error. The chain employs TRBV5-6 and TRBJ1-1; D not certain. The V gene's germline CDR1 is SGHDT and CDR2 YYEEEE. This CDR3 is built from 18 residues. The CDR3 DNA reads as TGTGCCAGCAGCCTGCGGGCAGGAGAATTTACCCCGAACGCTGAAGCTTTCTTT. Its translation is CASSLRAGEFTPNAEAFF.

The rearrangement uses TRBV6-5 and TRBJ2-1; 10 bases are shared with TRBD2. Germline loops: CDR1 MNHEY, CDR2 SVGAGI. V trimming: 5 bases; J trimming: 8 bases; junction bases outside the gene matches: 9. The CDR3 runs to 15 residues. For the CDR3, the DNA is TGTGCCAGCAGTCTCAGCGGGGGGGCCCGTGATGAGCAGTTCTTC. It is translated as CASSLSGGARDEQFF.